This T cell receptor beta chain was sequenced during a study of shared clonotypes between healthy human individuals. Study-wide background: Donors had three CD4 naive, three CD4 memory, two CD8 naive and one CD8 memory plate apiece.

The material for each subset, its genomic DNA, was split evenly across several immunoSEQ plates. Method: immunoSEQ multiplex PCR; TCRdb's copy keeps in-frame clones and lacks some. This sample has about 2.4 million clones; 80% to 95% occur once, and the top ten carry 0.36%. Findings of the study overall: Between a few donors, naive CD4 clonotypes were shared at a level of approximately 5%.

Concerning this clone: Antigen: not known.

Losses at the gene ends were 5 bases for V and 0 bases for J; bases not matched to a gene: 8. CDR3 length: 16 amino acids. The germline CDR1 and CDR2 sequences are LNHDA and SQIVND (reference sequence). Those who donated, Caucasian adults without exception, all lived in Nashville, Tennessee. Input material: naive CD4+ T cells from PBMCs. Subset denoted: CD45RA+ positively selected. The chain couples TRBV19 to TRBJ2-7; 9 bases agree with TRBD2. This receptor was obtained from a man younger than 35 in good health. Some clones in this sample may be carry-over from other donors' samples. The CDR3 bases are TGTGCCAGTAGTGTTTCTAGCGGGACCGTCTCCTACGAGCAGTACTTC. Translated: CASSVSSGTVSYEQYF.